One TCR beta chain is described in this entry. Its antigen remains unidentified. The data originate from a study of early T cells in non-severe SARS-CoV-2 infection. The overall study: Sequenced material consisted of bulk RNA (from unsorted whole blood), and chains were unpaired. Study-wide points: Sequences matched to VDJdb favored anti-spike CD8 responses, while private and CD4 specificities were missed.

CDR1 and CDR2 (germline): DFQATT, SNEGSKA (reference sequence). The trim removed 6 bases at V and 4 bases at J, leaving 9 bases unmatched. CDR3 length equals 15 residues. The TCR library protocol attached unique molecular identifiers to the individual cDNA molecules. One entry per CDR3 protein, called by TCRdb with MiXCR from the 5' RACE reads. The sample records tens of thousands of distinct CDR3 sequences, over 10% being singletons. This clonotype originated in an adult who was a healthcare worker with PCR-confirmed SARS-CoV-2 infection or an uninfected control (not recorded which). The rearrangement links TRBV20-1 to TRBJ2-3, with 11 bases matching TRBD2. The specimen was whole blood. The CDR3 DNA reads TGCAGTGCAGTCCCTAGCGGGGGGTGGGCAGATACGCAGTATTTT. This codes for CSAVPSGGWADTQYF.